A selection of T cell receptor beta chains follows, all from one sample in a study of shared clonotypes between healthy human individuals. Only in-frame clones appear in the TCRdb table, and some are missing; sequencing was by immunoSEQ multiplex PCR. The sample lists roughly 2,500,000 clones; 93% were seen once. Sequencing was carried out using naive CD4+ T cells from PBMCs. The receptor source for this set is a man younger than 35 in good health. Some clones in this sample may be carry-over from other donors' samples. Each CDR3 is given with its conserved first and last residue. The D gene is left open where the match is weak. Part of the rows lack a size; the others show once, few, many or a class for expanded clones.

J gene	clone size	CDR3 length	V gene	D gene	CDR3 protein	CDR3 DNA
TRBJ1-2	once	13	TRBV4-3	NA	CASSQAGLGGYTF	TGCGCCAGCAGCCAAGCGGGCCTGGGGGGCTACACCTTC
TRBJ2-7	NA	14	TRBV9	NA	CASSVGPTGFEQYF	TGTGCCAGCAGCGTAGGACCAACAGGGTTCGAGCAGTACTTC
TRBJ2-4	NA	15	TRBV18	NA	CASSPSTGAKNIQYF	TGTGCCAGCTCACCCTCGACAGGAGCCAAAAACATTCAGTACTTC
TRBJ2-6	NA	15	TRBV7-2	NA	CASSLKAPGANVLTF	TGTGCCAGCAGCTTAAAGGCTCCCGGGGCCAACGTCCTGACTTTC
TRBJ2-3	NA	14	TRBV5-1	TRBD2	CASSPGGRTDTQYF	TGCGCCAGCAGCCCGGGCGGGAGAACAGATACGCAGTATTTT
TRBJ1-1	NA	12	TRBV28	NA	CASTGRNTEAFF	TGTGCCAGCACGGGCAGGAACACTGAAGCTTTCTTT
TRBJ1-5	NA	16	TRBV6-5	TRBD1	CASSSSQGLKNQPQHF	TGTGCCAGCAGTTCATCACAGGGGCTTAAGAATCAGCCCCAGCATTTT
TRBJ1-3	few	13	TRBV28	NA	CASSLQDRNTIYF	TGTGCCAGCAGTCTACAGGACAGAAACACCATATATTTT
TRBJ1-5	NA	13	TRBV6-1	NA	CASRAVSNQPQHF	TGTGCCAGCAGGGCAGTTAGCAATCAGCCCCAGCATTTT
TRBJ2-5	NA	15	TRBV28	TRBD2	CASSISGRYEETQYF	TGTGCCAGCAGCATTAGCGGGAGGTATGAAGAGACCCAGTACTTC
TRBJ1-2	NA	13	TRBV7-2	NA	CASSLGGATGYTF	TGTGCCAGCAGCTTAGGGGGGGCGACTGGCTACACCTTC
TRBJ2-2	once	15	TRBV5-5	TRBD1	CASSTQGAGTGELFF	TGTGCCAGCAGCACCCAGGGGGCGGGTACCGGGGAGCTGTTTTTT
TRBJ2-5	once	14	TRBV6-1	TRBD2	CASSAAGGAETQYF	TGTGCCAGCAGTGCAGCGGGAGGGGCCGAGACCCAGTACTTC
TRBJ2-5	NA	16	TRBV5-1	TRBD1	CASSSTPGQSEETQYF	TGCGCCAGCAGCTCGACCCCGGGACAGAGTGAAGAGACCCAGTACTTC
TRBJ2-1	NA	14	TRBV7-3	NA	CASSLGPSYNEQFF	TGTGCCAGCAGCTTAGGGCCCTCCTACAATGAGCAGTTCTTC
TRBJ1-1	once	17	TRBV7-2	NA	CASSPRLGSGGNTEAFF	TGTGCCAGCAGCCCCCGGTTGGGTTCGGGGGGGAACACTGAAGCTTTCTTT
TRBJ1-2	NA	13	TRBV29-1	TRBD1	CSVTGTGGYGYTF	TGCAGCGTAACCGGGACAGGGGGCTATGGCTACACCTTC
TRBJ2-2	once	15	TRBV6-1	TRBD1	CASSGQGVSTGELFF	TGTGCCAGCAGTGGACAGGGGGTCTCGACCGGGGAGCTGTTTTTT
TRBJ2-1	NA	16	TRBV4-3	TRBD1	CASSQEQGHYYNEQFF	TGCGCCAGCAGCCAAGAACAGGGGCACTACTACAATGAGCAGTTCTTC
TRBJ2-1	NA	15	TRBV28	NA	CASSSAGGGNNEQFF	TGTGCCAGCAGCTCGGCCGGAGGCGGGAACAATGAGCAGTTCTTC
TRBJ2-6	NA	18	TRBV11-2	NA	CASSLARPFQSGANVLTF	TGTGCCAGCAGCTTGGCCAGACCCTTTCAGTCTGGGGCCAACGTCCTGACTTTC
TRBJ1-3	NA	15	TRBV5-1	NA	CASSLPGGPGNTIYF	TGCGCCAGCAGCTTGCCTGGGGGACCTGGAAACACCATATATTTT
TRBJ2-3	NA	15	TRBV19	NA	CASSAVLGVADTQYF	TGTGCCAGTAGCGCCGTACTCGGGGTGGCAGATACGCAGTATTTT
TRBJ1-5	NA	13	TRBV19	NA	CASRGGAGQPQHF	TGTGCCAGTAGGGGGGGGGCAGGTCAGCCCCAGCATTTT
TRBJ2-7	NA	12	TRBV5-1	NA	CASSRERYEQYF	TGCGCCAGCAGCAGGGAACGGTACGAGCAGTACTTC
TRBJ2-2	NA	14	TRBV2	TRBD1	CASTGQGNTGELFF	TGTGCCAGCACCGGACAGGGGAACACCGGGGAGCTGTTTTTT
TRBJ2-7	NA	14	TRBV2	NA	CASSLLVRTYEQYF	TGTGCCAGCAGCCTACTAGTGCGCACCTACGAGCAGTACTTC
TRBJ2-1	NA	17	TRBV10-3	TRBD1	CAISGQIGGQGMGEQFF	TGTGCCATCAGTGGGCAAATAGGGGGACAGGGGATGGGTGAGCAGTTCTTC
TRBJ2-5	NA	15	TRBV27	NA	CASSPVDSLGWSQYF	TGTGCCAGCAGTCCCGTCGACAGTCTCGGGTGGTCCCAGTACTTC
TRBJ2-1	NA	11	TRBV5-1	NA	CASGGGAEQFF	TGCGCCAGCGGAGGGGGAGCTGAGCAGTTCTTC
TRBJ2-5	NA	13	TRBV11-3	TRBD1	CASSPTGSETQYF	TGTGCCAGCAGCCCGACAGGGTCTGAGACCCAGTACTTC
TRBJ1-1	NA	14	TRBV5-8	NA	CASSLHAQNTEAFF	TGTGCCAGCAGCTTACACGCACAGAACACTGAAGCTTTCTTT
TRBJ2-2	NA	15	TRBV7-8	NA	CASSSGDFYTGELFF	TGTGCCAGCAGCTCGGGGGACTTCTACACCGGGGAGCTGTTTTTT